The rows below give T cell receptor beta chains drawn from one sample of a study of OX40 agonist ivuxolimab in advanced cancers. Libraries were prepared by immunoSEQ multiplex PCR; TCRdb keeps only in-frame clonotypes and omits some of them. This table has over 80,000 clones, around 85% appearing once. The source material was CD4+ or CD8+ T cells sorted from blood, sampled in a trial of the OX40 agonist ivuxolimab. These TCRs come from an adult with an advanced solid tumor such as melanoma, head and neck, liver or kidney cancer. Each CDR3 is given with its conserved first and last residue. The D gene is left open where the match is weak. Rows give clone size only sometimes, using once, few, many, or a class for an expanded clone.

>TRBJ1-1|TRBV6-5|-|-|13
CASSFSRQIEAFF
TGTGCCAGCAGTTTTTCCCGACAGATTGAAGCTTTCTTT
>TRBJ2-2|TRBV28|-|-|16
CASSLSLGPGTGELFF
TGTGCCAGCAGTTTATCTTTAGGACCGGGCACCGGGGAGCTGTTTTTT
>TRBJ2-1|TRBV11-3|TRBD2|-|16
CASSSGGASGRDEQFF
TGTGCCAGCAGCTCGGGCGGGGCTAGCGGGAGGGATGAGCAGTTCTTC
>TRBJ2-5|TRBV5-1|TRBD2|-|15
CASRGASGSEETQYF
TGCGCCAGCAGGGGGGCTAGCGGGAGTGAAGAGACCCAGTACTTC
>TRBJ2-2|TRBV11-3|TRBD1|-|16
CASSQYRGSNTGELFF
TGTGCCAGCAGCCAGTACAGGGGAAGTAACACCGGGGAGCTGTTTTTT
>TRBJ1-1|TRBV28|-|-|16
CASSVSPGRMNTEAFF
TGTGCCAGCAGTGTTTCTCCGGGACGCATGAACACTGAAGCTTTCTTT
>TRBJ2-7|TRBV6-5|-|-|13
CASSTLGVYEQYF
TGTGCCAGCAGTACCCTCGGGGTCTACGAGCAGTACTTC
>TRBJ2-6|TRBV19|-|-|14
CASSIDTGANVLTF
TGTGCCAGTAGTATAGACACCGGGGCCAACGTCCTGACTTTC
>TRBJ2-7|TRBV6-1|-|-|13
CASRGSGSYEQYF
TGTGCCAGCAGGGGGAGCGGGTCCTACGAGCAGTACTTC
>TRBJ1-3|TRBV30|-|-|13
CAWDRSSGNTIYF
TGTGCCTGGGACAGGAGCTCTGGAAACACCATATATTTT
>TRBJ2-5|TRBV28|TRBD2|once|16
CASSATSGREGETQYF
TGTGCCAGCAGCGCGACGAGCGGGAGGGAGGGAGAGACCCAGTACTTC
>TRBJ1-2|TRBV7-2|-|-|13
CASSLEGGRGYTF
TGTGCCAGCAGCTTAGAGGGGGGAAGGGGCTACACCTTC
>TRBJ1-4|TRBV9|-|-|14
CASSVGGANEKLFF
TGTGCCAGCAGCGTAGGGGGCGCTAATGAAAAACTGTTTTTT
>TRBJ2-2|TRBV18|-|once|15
CASSRDRGDTGELFF
TGTGCCAGCTCTCGGGATAGGGGAGACACCGGGGAGCTGTTTTTT
>TRBJ2-7|TRBV4-2|-|-|14
CASSQALAGYEQYF
TGTGCCAGCAGCCAAGCTTTGGCAGGCTACGAGCAGTACTTC
>TRBJ1-5|TRBV16|-|-|14
CASSTMNSNQPQHF
TGTGCCAGCAGCACTATGAATAGCAATCAGCCCCAGCATTTT